The clone carrying this TCR beta chain was seen more than once but under ten times. Its antigen is currently unknown. The sample belongs to a study of T cell responses to AZD1222 COVID-19 vaccine. Sequencing used immunoSEQ multiplex PCR; TCRdb keeps in-frame clones, though not all of them. This sample has just over 150,000 clones, with more than 85% found just once. General study findings and limits: Spike-specific TCR breadth rose after two AZD1222 doses, and depth rose as well.

V shed 7 bases and J 3 bases; nucleotides not matched to a gene: 5. The CDR3 length is 14 residues. The V gene's germline CDR1 is SEHNR and CDR2 FQNEAQ (reference sequence). V is TRBV7-9 and J is TRBJ2-7, with TRBD2 identical over 11 bases. This sequence was found in an adult who received the AZD1222 COVID-19 vaccine. Sequencing was performed on peripheral blood, taken 28 days after the second AZD1222 dose. The CDR3 DNA is TGTGCCAGCACCCCTAGCGGGGGGAGCTACGAGCAGTACTTC. Its translation: CASTPSGGSYEQYF.